Described below is a single TCR beta chain sequence and its context. Antigen specificity is unknown. Trimming cost V 4 bases and J 1 base; bases outside gene matches: 4. Looked up from germline, CDR1 is SGHNT and CDR2 is YYREEE (reference sequence). This CDR3 spans 14 amino acids. In the PCR, 60 Vbeta and 13 Jbeta primers were used. Some clones are missing from TCRdb's copy, which holds only in-frame ones; the method was immunoSEQ multiplex PCR. This sample has 180,000 or so clones, with about 80% found just once. The data are from a study of cytomegalovirus exposure and HLA in healthy donors. Regarding the study as a whole: Cytomegalovirus association was listed for about 170 TCR beta chains.

Donors had nominal health at sampling but likely had unrecorded immune exposures. The specimen was PBMCs. The chain links TRBV5-4 to TRBJ2-5, with TRBD1 matching 7 bases. This TCR was sampled from a man aged 40-55 years in good health and CMV-seronegative. The CDR3 loop reads CASSPGTAQETQYF. CDR3 DNA: TGTGCCAGCAGCCCTGGGACAGCCCAAGAGACCCAGTACTTC.